This TCR beta chain was captured in a study of T cells in Graves' hyperthyroidism and ophthalmopathy (dated by TCRdb to the late 2010s). About the full investigation: Peripheral blood was collected at initial diagnosis, before any treatment. To identify distinguishing TCR V-J signatures, a discovery cohort of around 100 patients was used, comprising approximately 40 with Graves' ophthalmopathy and around 57 with stable Graves' hyperthyroidism. Prospective prediction of ophthalmopathy was tested in an independent validation cohort of approximately 19 hyperthyroidism patients and 17 patients who later progressed to ophthalmopathy. The roughly 94 discovery patients were randomly split 7:3 into training and test sets. Thyroid tissue and blood T-cell repertoires from about 6 Graves' hyperthyroidism patients were also compared in the study. Following sampling, methimazole starting at 30 mg daily was given to hyperthyroidism patients, and high-dose intravenous methylprednisolone was given to ophthalmopathy patients. According to the paper, TCR Vbeta CDR3 sequencing was carried out on around 140 peripheral blood samples, which came from approximately 41 ophthalmopathy, approximately 72 hyperthyroidism and roughly 17 progressor patients.

Stable Graves' hyperthyroidism was defined as no progression to ophthalmopathy during 18 months of follow-up. Hyperthyroidism patients were aged 18 to 65 years and newly diagnosed, with disease duration of less than 2 months. Any patient with an uncontrolled infection, another autoimmune disease, pregnancy or lactation was excluded. Diagnoses were based on clinical symptoms, serum thyroxine and TRAb, thyroid ultrasound and orbital computed tomography. Ficoll-Paque density gradient centrifugation was used to isolate PBMCs from about 10 ml of fresh peripheral blood. Total RNA was extracted with Trizol reagent, and quality was checked on an Agilent 2100 Bioanalyzer. Overall results and qualifications from the work: No statistical method was used to fix the sample size in advance, and group allocation was not hidden from the investigators. In validation, the model predicted progression to ophthalmopathy a median of around 6.5 months before onset, with about 64% sensitivity and more than 72% specificity. In cross-validation, a model built on a 13 V-J signature told ophthalmopathy apart from stable hyperthyroidism with about 90% sensitivity and roughly 81% specificity, and in testing the same model reached 80%/75%. Most expanded thyroid clonotypes (frequency above 0.001) were also detected in blood, a finding suggesting that blood repertoires may reflect thyroid immune responses.

The TCR beta CDR3 regions were amplified from the RNA transcripts. The TCR CDR3 was subjected to a first round of RT-PCR using the HTBI primer set and the Qiagen OneStep RT-PCR kit. A second multiplex PCR round built the libraries, followed by size selection and purification. Paired-end sequencing of the libraries was performed with 100 bp reads on an Illumina HiSeq2000. On the authors' methods: SOAPnuke was used to process the raw data, throwing out any read that contained adapters or uncalled bases, had a mean Phred below 15, or lacked an exact constant-primer or identifier match. COPE v1.2.5 was used to merge high-quality paired reads, and clonotypes were defined as unique nucleotide sequences. MiTCR v1.1 was used to align clonotypes to the IMGT TRBV, TRBD and TRBJ reference segments. The analysis was restricted to V-J combinations with a frequency above 0.0001, which together covered 99.2% of the repertoires. The TCS score was defined as the ratio of F50 (clonal expansion) to E x V (chaos), calculated using BLOSUM62-based TCRdist between CDR3 peptides within each V-J. Welch's t-statistics and random forest reduced several hundred V-J features to about 12, which were used in a naive Bayes classifier (R e1071). TCRdb trimmed public reads at Q25 via fastp, called clones via MiXCR and kept in-frame beta chains. Here each entry gathers all rows of one CDR3 protein and keeps the most common genes and DNA. These V and J calls are TCRdb output, not the study's own analysis. For this sample the table gives 300,000 to 350,000 distinct CDR3 sequences, of which around 23% were detected only once. Together, the top ten hold 50% to 65% of the sample.

Here V drops 4 bases and J drops 1 base, and the junction holds 3 bases not matched to any gene. From its cysteine to its phenylalanine, the CDR3 spans 17 amino acids. Just the 51-base CDR3 DNA is kept, in frame starting at base 1. The germline V gene provides CDR1 SGHAT and CDR2 FQNNGV. The sample holds a few counts of this clonotype. The antigen it recognizes is unknown. Base-call qualities are not available, and no considerably larger clone is one nucleotide away. The TCR was taken from a woman aged 45-60 years with Graves' hyperthyroidism. Input material: blood. The chain is encoded by TRBV11-2 joined to TRBJ2-5, and 16 junction bases match TRBD2. In nucleotides, the sequence is TGTGCCAGCAGCTCGGGACTAGCGGGGGGGACCCAAGAGACCCAGTACTTC. Its protein product is CASSSGLAGGTQETQYF.